This T cell receptor (beta chain) was sequenced for a study of T-cell reconstitution after alpha-beta-depleted transplantation in children. Overall study results and limits: Roughly two months post-transplant, alpha-beta T cells reportedly originated from several hundred graft clones that had expanded. For some patients, TCRbeta diversity was high at day 60 because of recipient T cells and thymic progenitors that survived. T-cell counts and diversity at one year following transplant were attributed mainly to newly produced T cells.

Unique molecular identifiers were incorporated when the TCRbeta library was constructed. One entry per CDR3 protein results from TCRdb running MiXCR on the PCR reads. This table has 610,000 or so distinct CDR3 sequences, roughly 30% appearing once. Worth noting for this clonotype: The target antigen is unknown.

Looked up from germline, CDR1 is DFQATT and CDR2 is SNEGSKA (reference sequence). The CDR3 length is 12 residues. The V gene end was trimmed by 2 bases and the J gene end by 6 bases; junction bases not matched to a gene: 1. The V gene is TRBV20-1, the J gene TRBJ1-5; 7 bases fit TRBD1. The material was PBMCs, obtained before TCRalphabeta/CD19-depleted stem cell transplant. The TCR comes from a boy less than two years old with Wiskott-Aldrich syndrome, due to receive a stem cell transplant. CDR3 amino acids: CSARRGPQPQHF. Written as DNA, the CDR3 is TGCAGTGCTAGAAGGGGGCCTCAGCCCCAGCATTTT.